One sample yielded the 20 T cell receptor beta chains listed below, sequenced in a study of T cell responses to AZD1222 COVID-19 vaccine. Produced via immunoSEQ multiplex PCR; TCRdb's table is partial and in-frame only. The repertoire has about 81,000 clones, roughly 90% of them found once; the top ten carry approximately 8%. The source was peripheral blood, collected 28 days after the second AZD1222 dose. These receptors were collected from an adult who received the AZD1222 COVID-19 vaccine.

V is TRBV11-1 and J is TRBJ2-1; a weak D match, TRBD2 (6 bases). The CDR3 runs to 14 residues. Germline V lookup: CDR1 SGHAT, CDR2 FQDESV (reference sequence). Trimming removed 7 bases at V and 9 bases at J, with 19 bases between. This chain's CDR3 is CASNPGDFPGEQFF. DNA of the CDR3: TGTGCCAGCAACCCCGGGGACTTTCCCGGTGAGCAGTTCTTC. Full variable domain (missing parts from reference TRBV11-1 and TRBJ2-1): EAEVAQSPRYKITEKSQAVAFWCDPISGHATLYWYRQILGQGPELLVQFQDESVVDDSQLPKDRFSAERLKGVDSTLKIQPAELGDSAMYLCASNPGDFPGEQFFGPGTRLTVL.

The V call is TRBV24-1, the J call TRBJ2-5; the D gene is possibly TRBD2 (5 bases). The CDR3 spans 15 residues. V was trimmed by 1 base and J by 0 bases, leaving 8 bases between them. Germline-derived CDR1 and CDR2 are KGHDR and SFDVKD. DNA of the CDR3: TGTGCCACCAGTGATTTCTTCGGGGACCAAGAGACCCAGTACTTC. As protein: CATSDFFGDQETQYF.

The chain carries TRBV7-3 and TRBJ2-1; D uncertain. Trimming pared 5 bases from V and 9 bases from J, leaving 14 bases between. The CDR3 sequence is 13 residues long. CDR1 and CDR2 from the germline V gene are SGHTA and FQGTGA. The CDR3 DNA is TGTGCCAGCAGCCCTGGTACTGTTGTTGAGCAGTTCTTC. This translates into CASSPGTVVEQFF.

The chain employs TRBV7-3 and TRBJ2-3; 14 bases map to TRBD2. This CDR3 region has 18 residues. Germline CDR1 and CDR2: SGHTA and FQGTGA. V dropped 6 bases and J dropped 1; count of bases not matched to a gene: 9. In nucleotides, the CDR3 is TGTGCCAGCAGTCCGGGACTAGCGGGAGAGGTCGGCACAGATACGCAGTATTTT. Encoded protein: CASSPGLAGEVGTDTQYF.

The V gene is TRBV6-6, the J gene TRBJ2-5, with D perhaps matching TRBD2 (6 bases). V was cut by 6 bases and J by 5 bases, with 16 bases left in between. The V gene's germline CDR1 is MNHNY and CDR2 SVGAGI (reference sequence). The CDR3 length is 14 residues. Here the CDR3 DNA reads TGTGCCAGCAGCCAGACTAGTGGCGCGGAGACCCAGTACTTC. This codes for CASSQTSGAETQYF.

The chain employs TRBV11-2 and TRBJ1-3; D unresolved. Germline assignment: CDR1 SGHAT and CDR2 FQNNGV. The V end lost 3 bases, the J end lost 1 base, and 1 base lay between the germline ends. This CDR3 contains 12 residues. CDR3 sequence: CASSFSGNTIYF. The CDR3 DNA reads TGTGCCAGCAGCTTTTCTGGAAACACCATATATTTT.

This chain connects TRBV19 to TRBJ1-3; D is unresolved. Deletions cut 6 bases from V and 0 bases from J, with 6 bases between. Germline V gives CDR1 LNHDA, CDR2 SQIVND (reference sequence). The CDR3 is 13 residues long. The CDR3 here is CASRGYSGNTIYF. DNA for the CDR3: TGTGCCAGTAGGGGGTACTCTGGAAACACCATATATTTT.

The chain couples TRBV27 to TRBJ2-3, with 9 bases fitting TRBD2. CDR1 and CDR2 (germline): MNHEY, SMNVEV (reference sequence). The CDR3 contains 17 residues. V shed 4 bases and J 4 bases; nucleotides not matched to a gene: 12. The CDR3 here is CASSSPGPSGISDTQYF. Here the CDR3 DNA reads TGTGCCAGCAGTTCACCAGGCCCTAGCGGGATATCAGATACGCAGTATTTT.

This clone was counted a single time. The genes are TRBV2 and TRBJ2-7; TRBD2 is a possible D gene (5 bases). CDR1 and CDR2 from the germline V gene are SNHLY and FYNNEI. The CDR3 sequence is 13 residues long. The ends were cut back, 0 bases at V and 8 bases at J, with 11 bases in the middle. In nucleotides, the CDR3 is TGTGCCAGCAGTGAAGCCCAGACTACGAAGCAGTACTTC. It codes for CASSEAQTTKQYF.

The chain links TRBV2 to TRBJ2-5; tentatively, D is TRBD1 or TRBD2 (6 bases each). The CDR3 contains 13 residues. V was clipped by 7 bases and J by 5 bases, with 14 bases between them. Per the germline V gene, CDR1 is SNHLY and CDR2 is FYNNEI. The CDR3 nucleotides are TGTGCCAGCATTCGGGGGCGCGGGGAGACCCAGTACTTC. This translates into CASIRGRGETQYF.

In regard to this clone: Other DNA sequences in this specimen translate into the identical CDR3. The chain uses TRBV5-1 and TRBJ1-4; unclear D gene. Trimming took 3 bases from V and 8 from J, leaving 8 bases between them. The CDR3 has 12 amino acids. The germline V gene has CDR1 SGHRS and CDR2 YFSETQ. The DNA for the CDR3 is TGCGCCAGCAGCTACTCCGGGGAAAAACTGTTTTTT. Protein product: CASSYSGEKLFF.

The genes are TRBV5-6 and TRBJ2-5; 15 nucleotides line up with TRBD2. This CDR3 contains 17 residues. J lost 1 base, V lost 4 bases, and 5 bases had no gene match. Germline V gene data show CDR1 as SGHDT and CDR2 as YYEEEE. CDR3 protein: CASSRGLAGGSQETQYF. The CDR3 coding sequence is TGTGCCAGCAGCCGAGGACTAGCGGGAGGGTCCCAAGAGACCCAGTACTTC.

The rearrangement links TRBV7-2 to TRBJ1-2; D not certain. The germline V gene encodes CDR1 SGHTA and CDR2 FQGNSA. The CDR3 is made up of 15 amino acids. The V and J ends lost 5 bases and 1 base respectively, with 14 bases between them. The CDR3 nucleotides are TGTGCCAGCAGCCCGCCTATCGGGATTAACTATGGCTACACCTTC. Its translation is CASSPPIGINYGYTF.

The chain carries TRBV4-1 and TRBJ1-2; 8 positions match TRBD1. The V gene end was trimmed by 1 base and the J gene end by 8 bases; junction bases not matched to a gene: 12. Germline V CDR1 and CDR2: MGHRA, YSYEKL. This CDR3 region has 16 residues. The CDR3 spells CASSQVHSGGAGGYTF. The CDR3 DNA sequence: TGCGCCAGCAGCCAAGTCCACTCAGGGGGCGCGGGAGGCTACACCTTC.

The chain combines TRBV28 with TRBJ1-6; the D gene is possibly TRBD1 (5 bases). The V end was cut by 6 bases, the J end by 9 bases, with 9 bases between. The CDR3 is made up of 12 amino acids. Germline loops: CDR1 MDHEN, CDR2 SYDVKM. The CDR3: CASRMRGSPLHF. CDR3 nucleotide sequence: TGTGCCAGCAGAATGAGGGGTTCACCCCTCCACTTT.

This chain uses TRBV11-2 with TRBJ2-3; D is unresolved. The CDR3 spans 15 residues. CDR1 and CDR2 from the germline V gene are SGHAT and FQNNGV. V was clipped by 3 bases and J by 2 bases, with 12 bases between them. The CDR3 protein is CASSFWDTSTDTQYF. The CDR3 DNA is TGTGCCAGCAGCTTTTGGGATACTTCCACAGATACGCAGTATTTT.

The J gene is TRBJ2-3, the V gene TRBV29-1, with 13 nucleotides matching TRBD2. The germline gives CDR1 SQVTM, CDR2 ANQGSEA. Losses at the gene ends were 7 bases for V and 12 bases for J; bases not matched to a gene: 4. The CDR3 is 11 amino acids. The CDR3: CSAGLAGVQYF. CDR3 bases: TGCAGCGCCGGACTAGCGGGAGTCCAGTATTTT.

The CDR3 coding sequence is TGTGCCAGCAGTTTGGGCGAACAAGAGACCCAGTACTTC. It codes for CASSLGEQETQYF. The rearrangement joins TRBV12-3 or TRBV12-4 to TRBJ2-5, with D unresolved. This CDR3 contains 13 residues. V was trimmed by 3 bases and J by 2 bases, leaving 7 bases between them.

The rearrangement joins TRBV3-1 (or the pseudogene TRBV3-2) to TRBJ2-7; TRBD2 might be the D (5 bases). Trimming left V 6 bases short and J 2 bases short, with 17 bases between. CDR1 and CDR2 (germline): LGHDT, YNNKEL (reference sequence). The CDR3 is 15 residues long. CDR3: CASRLSSGIPYEQYF. The DNA of the CDR3 is TGTGCCAGCAGACTATCGAGCGGTATTCCCTACGAGCAGTACTTC.

This chain links TRBV9 with TRBJ2-1; 13 nucleotides line up with TRBD2. The CDR3 spans 16 residues. Germline V gene data show CDR1 as SGDLS and CDR2 as YYNGEE. Germline trimming cut 1 base from V and 5 bases from J; bases unmatched to any gene: 3. The CDR3 nucleotides read TGTGCCAGCAGCGTACAAGGGACTAGCGGGAACAATGAGCAGTTCTTC. Translation gives CASSVQGTSGNNEQFF.